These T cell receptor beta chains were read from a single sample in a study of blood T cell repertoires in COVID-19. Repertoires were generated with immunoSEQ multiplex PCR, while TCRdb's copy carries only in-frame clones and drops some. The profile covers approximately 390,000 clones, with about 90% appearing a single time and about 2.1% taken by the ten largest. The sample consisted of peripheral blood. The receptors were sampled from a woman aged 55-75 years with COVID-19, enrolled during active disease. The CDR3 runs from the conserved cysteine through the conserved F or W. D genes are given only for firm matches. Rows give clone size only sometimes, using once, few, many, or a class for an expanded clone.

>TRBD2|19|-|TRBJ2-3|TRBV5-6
CASSLEARLAGRRTDTQYF
TGTGCCAGCAGCTTGGAAGCCCGACTAGCGGGACGACGCACAGATACGCAGTATTTT
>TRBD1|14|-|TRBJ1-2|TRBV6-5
CASSYSDRGGGYTF
TGTGCCAGCAGTTACTCAGACAGGGGGGGAGGCTACACCTTC
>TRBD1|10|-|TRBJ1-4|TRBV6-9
CASSSGTVFF
TGTGCCAGCAGTTCTGGGACAGTGTTTTTT
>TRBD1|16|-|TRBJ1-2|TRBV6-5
CASSYVGQGGFSGYTF
TGTGCCAGCAGTTACGTAGGACAGGGAGGTTTCAGCGGCTACACCTTC
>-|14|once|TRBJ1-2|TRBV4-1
CASSQTQGNYGYTF
TGCGCCAGCAGCCAAACTCAGGGTAACTATGGCTACACCTTC
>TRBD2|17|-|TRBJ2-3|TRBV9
CASSVVASGGRTDTQYF
TGTGCCAGCAGCGTAGTAGCTAGCGGGGGCCGCACAGATACGCAGTATTTT
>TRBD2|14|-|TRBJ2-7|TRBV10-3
CAVKRLAGVYEQYF
TGTGCCGTCAAGCGACTAGCGGGGGTATACGAGCAGTACTTC
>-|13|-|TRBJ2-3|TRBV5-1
CASSLRGTDTQYF
TGCGCCAGCAGCCTTCGAGGCACAGATACGCAGTATTTT
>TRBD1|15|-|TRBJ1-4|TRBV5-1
CASSLGGDRGGKLFF
TGCGCCAGCAGCTTGGGTGGGGACAGGGGCGGAAAACTGTTTTTT
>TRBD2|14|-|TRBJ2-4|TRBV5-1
CASSRGESKNIQYF
TGCGCCAGCAGCCGGGGGGAATCCAAAAACATTCAGTACTTC
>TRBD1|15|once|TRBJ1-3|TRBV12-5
CASGSGQGDGNTIYF
TGTGCTAGTGGTTCCGGACAGGGGGATGGAAACACCATATATTTT
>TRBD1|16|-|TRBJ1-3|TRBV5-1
CASSVEGQITGNTIYF
TGCGCCAGCAGCGTCGAGGGACAGATAACTGGAAACACCATATATTTT
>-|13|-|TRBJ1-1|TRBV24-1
CATSKGHGTEAFF
TGTGCCACCAGTAAGGGGCATGGGACTGAAGCTTTCTTT
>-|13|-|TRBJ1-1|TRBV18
CASSPEIYTEAFF
TGTGCCAGCTCACCCGAGATCTACACTGAAGCTTTCTTT
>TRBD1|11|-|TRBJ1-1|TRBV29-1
CSVDRGTEAFF
TGCAGCGTCGACAGGGGCACTGAAGCTTTCTTT
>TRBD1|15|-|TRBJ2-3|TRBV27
CASTLVAGGGDTQYF
TGTGCCAGCACCCTAGTGGCAGGGGGCGGAGATACGCAGTATTTT
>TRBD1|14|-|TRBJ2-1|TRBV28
CASSLGTENNEQFF
TGTGCCAGCAGTCTCGGGACAGAAAACAATGAGCAGTTCTTC
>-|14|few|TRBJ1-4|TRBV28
CASSDFVSTGKLFF
TGTGCCAGCAGTGATTTTGTTTCAACGGGGAAACTGTTTTTT
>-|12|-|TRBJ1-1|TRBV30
CAWSRWSTEAFF
TGTGCCTGGAGTCGTTGGAGCACTGAAGCTTTCTTT
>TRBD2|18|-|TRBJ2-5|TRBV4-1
CASSQSFPSGGVQETQYF
TGCGCCAGCAGCCAGAGCTTTCCTAGCGGGGGGGTCCAAGAGACCCAGTACTTC
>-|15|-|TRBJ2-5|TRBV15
CATSRDIRASGTQYF
TGTGCCACCAGCAGAGATATACGAGCATCCGGGACCCAGTACTTC
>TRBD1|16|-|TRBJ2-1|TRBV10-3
CAISPGTGGSGYEQFF
TGTGCCATCTCTCCGGGGACAGGGGGATCAGGCTATGAGCAGTTCTTC
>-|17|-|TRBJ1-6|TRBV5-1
CASSLGEGRSYNSPLHF
TGCGCCAGCAGCCTTGGGGAGGGCCGCTCCTATAATTCACCCCTCCACTTT
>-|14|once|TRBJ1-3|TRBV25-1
CASSGQLSGNTIYF
TGTGCCAGTTCCGGACAGCTCTCTGGAAACACCATATATTTT
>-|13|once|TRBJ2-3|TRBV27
CASKTERRDTQYF
TGTGCCAGCAAAACAGAACGAAGAGATACGCAGTATTTT
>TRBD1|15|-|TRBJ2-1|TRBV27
CASTVTGGTHNEQFF
TGTGCCAGCACCGTGACAGGGGGCACCCACAATGAGCAGTTCTTC
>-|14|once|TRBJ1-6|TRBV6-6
CASSYALERSPLHF
TGTGCCAGCAGTTATGCCCTAGAGAGATCACCCCTCCACTTT
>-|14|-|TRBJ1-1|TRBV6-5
CASSYSREGLVAFF
TGTGCCAGCAGTTACTCTAGGGAGGGTCTAGTAGCTTTCTTT
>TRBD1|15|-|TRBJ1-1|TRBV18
CASSPGTGPFLEAFF
TGTGCCAGCTCGCCCGGGACAGGGCCCTTTCTCGAAGCTTTCTTT